These 6 T cell receptor beta chains originate from one sample sequenced in a study of shared clonotypes between healthy human individuals (dated by TCRdb to the early 2020s). For the CD8 naive samples, CD45RO-negative cells were positively selected for CCR7, yielding a CD45RA+CCR7+ population from which TemRA cells were excluded. The method behind the library was the immunoSEQ multiplex PCR assay. The table comes from immuneACCESS by way of TCRdb, which keeps in-frame sequences with V and J called. Part of the clones is missing from these tables; in studies checked, under half for an unresolved V gene and the rest for unknown reasons. The sample table holds around 1.9 million clones, of which just over 90% were seen once. The ten largest clones add up to roughly 1.8% of the sample. Sample: naive CD8+ T cells from PBMCs. The cell subset or site label for this specimen denotes: CD45RA+CCR7+. Receptors originate from a man younger than 35 in good health. Some clones in this sample may be carry-over from other donors' samples.

This clone was found once. This chain links TRBV28 with TRBJ2-5, with TRBD1 identical over 8 bases. This CDR3 is 14 amino acids long. Trimming cost V 3 bases and J 4 bases; bases outside gene matches: 4. Germline loops: CDR1 MDHEN, CDR2 SYDVKM. The DNA for the CDR3 is TGTGCCAGCAGTTTCCAGGGGGCATCAGAGACCCAGTACTTC. Translating it yields CASSFQGASETQYF.

The gene calls are TRBV25-1 and TRBJ2-1, with D tentatively TRBD1 (6 bases). The CDR3 consists of 13 residues. V was clipped by 9 bases and J by 3 bases, with 12 bases between them. CDR1 is MGHDK and CDR2 is SYGVNS in the germline V gene. The CDR3 reads CASPGHHYNEQFF. The CDR3 nucleotides are TGTGCCAGTCCGGGACACCACTACAATGAGCAGTTCTTC.

The chain employs TRBV2 and TRBJ1-2, with TRBD1 matching 9 bases. Unmatched junction bases numbered 8, after V lost 1 base and J lost 8 bases. Germline lookup yields CDR1 SNHLY and CDR2 FYNNEI. This CDR3 has 15 residues. The CDR3 reads CASSEGGQGSDGYTF. The CDR3 DNA reads TGTGCCAGCAGTGAAGGGGGACAGGGCTCTGACGGCTACACCTTC. Supplemented by reference TRBV2 and TRBJ1-2, the full variable domain reads EPEVTQTPSHQVTQMGQEVILRCVPISNHLYFYWYRQILGQKVEFLVSFYNNEISEKSEIFDDQFSVERPDGSNFTLKIRSTKLEDSAMYFCASSEGGQGSDGYTFGSGTRLTVV.

The chain links TRBV11-2 to TRBJ2-4; tentative D call: TRBD2 (6 bases). The germline gives CDR1 SGHAT, CDR2 FQNNGV. There are 16 residues in the CDR3. The V gene lost 1 base and the J gene lost 2 bases, with 12 bases spanning the gap. The CDR3 sequence is CASSLGLGGTKNIQYF. In nucleotides, the CDR3 is TGTGCCAGCAGCTTAGGGCTCGGGGGTACCAAAAACATTCAGTACTTC.

This chain's CDR3 is CASSSRDREETQYF. CDR3 nucleotide sequence: TGCGCCAGCAGCTCCCGGGACAGGGAAGAGACCCAGTACTTC. This chain joins TRBV5-1 and TRBJ2-5, with 9 bases that match TRBD1. Germline V gene sequence: CDR1 SGHRS, CDR2 YFSETQ. Unmatched junction bases numbered 3, after V lost 3 bases and J lost 3 bases. The CDR3 length is 14 residues.

V usage is TRBV6-1 and J usage is TRBJ2-2; TRBD2 matches at 7 bases. The CDR3 is 15 residues long. Trimming took 4 bases from V and 3 from J; bases not matched to a gene: 5. Germline CDR1 MNHNS, CDR2 SASEGT. CDR3 protein: CASSVISGYTGELFF. The CDR3 DNA follows: TGTGCCAGCAGTGTTATTAGCGGGTACACCGGGGAGCTGTTTTTT.